This note documents a single TCR beta chain sequence. The J segment lost 4 bases and the V segment lost 6 bases, leaving 3 bases of the junction unmatched. CDR3 length: 13 amino acids. Germline V gives CDR1 MNHNS, CDR2 SASEGT. Method: immunoSEQ multiplex PCR; TCRdb's copy keeps in-frame clones and lacks some. This sample carries some 150,000 clones, just under 80% of them seen once, and the ten largest clones take roughly 13%. The data are from a study of blood T cell repertoires in COVID-19. Study context: In each case, the material was cDNA or gDNA derived from T cells, B-cell-depleted T cells, or PBMCs.

The TCR originated in a woman of 80 years or more with acute or convalescent COVID-19. The J gene is TRBJ1-1, the V gene TRBV6-1; 9 bases agree with TRBD1. Sequencing used peripheral blood. This CDR3 is CASRQGAGTEAFF. The CDR3 nucleotides are TGTGCCAGCAGACAGGGGGCTGGCACTGAAGCTTTCTTT.